This T cell receptor (beta chain) was identified in a study of radiotherapy plus CTLA-4 blockade in lung cancer. Germline lookup yields CDR1 KGHSH and CDR2 LQKENI. Losses at the gene ends were 2 bases for V and 5 bases for J; bases not matched to a gene: 5. The CDR3 covers 14 residues. Sequenced by immunoSEQ multiplex PCR; TCRdb stores in-frame clones only, minus some. The data show 75,000 to 95,000 clones, around 83% seen once. This chain joins TRBV18 and TRBJ2-5; 7 bases align to TRBD1. The sequence came from a human donor with non-small cell lung cancer that progressed on radiotherapy plus ipilimumab. The sample consisted of peripheral blood, taken from a patient treated with radiotherapy plus ipilimumab. The CDR3 nucleotides are TGTGCCAGCTCACCAGAGGGGGCGCGTGAGACCCAGTACTTC. This encodes CASSPEGARETQYF.